The source of this TCR beta chain is a study of T cells after yellow fever vaccination. The sample holds a few counts of this clonotype. Its antigen is not identified. Losses at the gene ends were 1 base for V and 5 bases for J; bases not matched to a gene: 10. CDR3 length equals 16 residues. Germline CDR1 is SGHRS and CDR2 is YFSETQ. General study findings and limits: A large majority of primary-vaccination clones showed up again after the booster (roughly 95% CD4, roughly 91% CD8). The study noted that FACS-sorted repertoires could contain abundant clonotypes contaminating from the bulk population. A weaker but faster secondary response was observed, peaking on day 5 versus 15.

In making TCR cDNA, 5'RACE template switching added a universal primer site and UMIs to it. MiXCR was run by TCRdb on the 5' RACE reads, yielding one entry per CDR3 protein. The table lists 450,000 to 600,000 distinct CDR3 sequences, approximately 15% of them singletons, with around 15% in the top ten. The rearrangement links TRBV5-1 to TRBJ2-5; 8 bases map to TRBD2. The TCR was taken from a man aged 25-45 years who received the YFV17D yellow fever vaccine. This specimen was PBMCs, taken on the day of the yellow fever booster vaccination. The CDR3 region is CASSLQPAGEGETQYF. The CDR3 coding sequence is TGCGCCAGCAGCTTGCAACCAGCGGGAGAGGGGGAGACCCAGTACTTC.